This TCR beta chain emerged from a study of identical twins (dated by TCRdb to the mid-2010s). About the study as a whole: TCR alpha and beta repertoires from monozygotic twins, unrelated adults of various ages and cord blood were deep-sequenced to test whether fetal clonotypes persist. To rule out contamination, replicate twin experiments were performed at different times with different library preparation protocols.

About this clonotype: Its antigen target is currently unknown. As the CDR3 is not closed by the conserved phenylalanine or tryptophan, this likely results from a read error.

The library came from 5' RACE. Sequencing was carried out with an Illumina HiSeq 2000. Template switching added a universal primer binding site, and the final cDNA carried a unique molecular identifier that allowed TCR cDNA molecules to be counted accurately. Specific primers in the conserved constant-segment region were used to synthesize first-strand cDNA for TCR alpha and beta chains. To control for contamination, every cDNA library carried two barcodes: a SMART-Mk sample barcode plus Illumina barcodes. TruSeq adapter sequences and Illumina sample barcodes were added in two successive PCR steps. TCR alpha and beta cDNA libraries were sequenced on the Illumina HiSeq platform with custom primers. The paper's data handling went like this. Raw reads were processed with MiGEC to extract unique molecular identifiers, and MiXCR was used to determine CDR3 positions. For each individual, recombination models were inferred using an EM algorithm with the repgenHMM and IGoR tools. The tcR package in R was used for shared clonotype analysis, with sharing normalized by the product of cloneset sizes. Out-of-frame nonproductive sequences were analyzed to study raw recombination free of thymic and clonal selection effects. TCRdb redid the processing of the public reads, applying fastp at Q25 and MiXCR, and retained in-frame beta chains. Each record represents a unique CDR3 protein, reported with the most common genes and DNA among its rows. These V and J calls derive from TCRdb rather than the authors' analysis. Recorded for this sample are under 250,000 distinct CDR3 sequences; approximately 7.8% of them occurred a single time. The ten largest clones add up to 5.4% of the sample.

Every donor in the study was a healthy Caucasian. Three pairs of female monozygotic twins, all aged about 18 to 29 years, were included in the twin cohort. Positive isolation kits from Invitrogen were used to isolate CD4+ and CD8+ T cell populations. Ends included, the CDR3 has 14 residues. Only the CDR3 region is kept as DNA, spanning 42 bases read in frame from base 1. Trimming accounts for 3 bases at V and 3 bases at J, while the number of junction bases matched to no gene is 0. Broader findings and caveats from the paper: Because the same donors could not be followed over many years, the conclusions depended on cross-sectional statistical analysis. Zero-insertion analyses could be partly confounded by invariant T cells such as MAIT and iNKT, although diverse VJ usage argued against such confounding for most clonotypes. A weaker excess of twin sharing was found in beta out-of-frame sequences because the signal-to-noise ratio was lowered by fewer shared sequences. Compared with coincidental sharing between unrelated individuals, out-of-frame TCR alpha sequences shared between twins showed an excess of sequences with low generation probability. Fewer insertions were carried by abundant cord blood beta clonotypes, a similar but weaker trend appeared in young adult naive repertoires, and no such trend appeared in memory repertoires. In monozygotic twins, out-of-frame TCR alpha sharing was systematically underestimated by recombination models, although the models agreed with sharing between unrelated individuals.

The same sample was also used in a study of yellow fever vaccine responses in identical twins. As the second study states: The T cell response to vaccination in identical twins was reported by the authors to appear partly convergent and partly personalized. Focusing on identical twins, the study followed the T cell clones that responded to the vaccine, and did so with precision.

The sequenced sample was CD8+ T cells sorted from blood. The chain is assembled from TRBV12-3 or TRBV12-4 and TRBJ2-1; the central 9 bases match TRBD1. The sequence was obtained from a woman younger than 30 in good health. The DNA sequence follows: TGTGCCAGCAGTTTGGACAGGGGCTACAATGAGCAGTTCTAC. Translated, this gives CASSLDRGYNEQFY.